The 9 T cell receptor beta chains listed next were all sequenced from one sample in a study of T-cell reconstitution after alpha-beta-depleted transplantation in children. Unique molecular identifiers were used to barcode this TCRbeta library. Via MiXCR, TCRdb re-called the PCR reads, giving one row per CDR3 protein. The sample lists around 370,000 distinct CDR3 sequences; around 15% were seen once. The material sequenced was PBMCs, mostly from graft donor cells, taken 360 days after TCRalphabeta/CD19-depleted stem cell transplant. These receptor sequences come from a male patient between 2 and 10 years old who had a stem cell transplant for acute lymphoblastic leukemia, so the T cells may come from the graft donor.

This clonotype has just a few counts. The V and J genes are TRBV6-5 and TRBJ1-3; D gene ambiguous. The CDR3 contains 12 residues. CDR1 is MNHEY and CDR2 is SVGAGI in the germline V gene. V lost 6 bases to trimming and J lost 2 bases, with 5 bases between them. Written as DNA, the CDR3 is TGTGCCAGCAGGAGTGCTGGAAACACCATATATTTT. Amino acids: CASRSAGNTIYF.

This clonotype showed up just once. CDR3: CASSFKGGMDGYTF. The CDR3 nucleotides are TGTGCCAGCAGTTTTAAGGGGGGAATGGACGGCTACACCTTC. The chain is built from TRBV12-3 or TRBV12-4 and TRBJ1-2; tentative D call: TRBD1 (6 bases). The CDR3 runs to 14 residues. Deletions cut 3 bases from V and 8 bases from J, with 16 bases between.

This sequence joins TRBV14 and TRBJ2-1; possibly TRBD1 for D (6 bases). There are 16 residues in the CDR3. V was trimmed by 3 bases and J by 4 bases, leaving 16 bases between them. The germline gives CDR1 SGHDN, CDR2 FVKESK. The CDR3 region has the DNA TGTGCCAGCAGCCACCCGGGACATCGGGCTTACAATGAGCAGTTCTTC. This gives the protein CASSHPGHRAYNEQFF. The full variable domain, in which reference TRBV14 and TRBJ2-1 provide the parts outside the CDR3, is EAGVTQFPSHSVIEKGQTVTLRCDPISGHDNLYWYRRVMGKEIKFLLHFVKESKQDESGMPNNRFLAERTGGTYSTLKVQPAELEDSGVYFCASSHPGHRAYNEQFFGPGTRLTVL.

J is TRBJ2-3 and V is TRBV11-1, with no clear D. CDR1 and CDR2 from the germline V gene are SGHAT and FQDESV (reference sequence). This CDR3 contains 15 residues. The V end was cut by 2 bases, the J end by 2 bases, with 11 bases between. The CDR3 loop is CASSLQAANTDTQYF. The DNA for the CDR3 is TGTGCCAGCAGCTTACAGGCAGCGAACACAGATACGCAGTATTTT. The full variable domain, rest sourced from reference TRBV11-1 and TRBJ2-3, is EAEVAQSPRYKITEKSQAVAFWCDPISGHATLYWYRQILGQGPELLVQFQDESVVDDSQLPKDRFSAERLKGVDSTLKIQPAELGDSAMYLCASSLQAANTDTQYFGPGTRLTVL.

This clonotype showed up just a few times. The rearrangement uses TRBV2 and TRBJ1-1, with 8 bases matching TRBD1. V dropped 7 bases and J dropped 4; count of bases not matched to a gene: 8. The CDR3 sequence is 14 residues long. The germline V gene encodes CDR1 SNHLY and CDR2 FYNNEI. Here the CDR3 DNA reads TGTGCCAGCAACATTGGACAGGGTGGCACTGAAGCTTTCTTT. This translates into CASNIGQGGTEAFF.

The CDR3 loop is CASLLAGAYNEQFF. CDR3 nucleotides: TGTGCCAGTTTACTAGCGGGAGCCTACAATGAGCAGTTCTTC. This chain connects TRBV28 to TRBJ2-1; 11 positions match TRBD2. The germline gives CDR1 MDHEN, CDR2 SYDVKM. The ends lost 9 bases at V and 2 bases at J; junction bases unmatched: 3. CDR3 length: 14 residues. Complete variable domain (other parts from reference TRBV28 and TRBJ2-1): DVKVTQSSRYLVKRTGEKVFLECVQDMDHENMFWYRQDPGLGLRLIYFSYDVKMKEKGDIPEGYSVSREKKERFSLILESASTNQTSMYLCASLLAGAYNEQFFGPGTRLTVL.

The CDR3 coding sequence is TGTGCCAGCAGCAACCCGACAGGGCGGATTAGGGCCGGGGAGCTGTTTTTT. This encodes CASSNPTGRIRAGELFF. This chain connects TRBV6-1 to TRBJ2-2; TRBD1 matches 7 bases. This CDR3 comprises 17 residues. Germline CDR1 MNHNS, CDR2 SASEGT. Trimming at V came to 6 bases and at J to 6 bases, leaving 16 bases not matched to a gene.

The gene calls are TRBV4-1 and TRBJ2-1, with TRBD1 matching 8 bases. CDR3 size: 16 residues. V lost 4 bases, J lost 1 base, and 6 bases stayed unmatched. In germline, CDR1 is MGHRA, CDR2 YSYEKL. CDR3 sequence (DNA): TGCGCCAGCAGCCCCCTTACAGGGGGGTCCTACAATGAGCAGTTCTTC. Its translation: CASSPLTGGSYNEQFF.

This clonotype was counted only a few times. The chain carries TRBV20-1 and TRBJ2-4; weak D call: TRBD2 (6 bases). Trimming removed 3 bases from V and 0 bases from J, with 12 bases in between. The germline V gene encodes CDR1 DFQATT and CDR2 SNEGSKA (reference sequence). The length of the CDR3 is 15 residues. CDR3 amino acids: CSASGPGVAKNIQYF. DNA of the CDR3: TGCAGTGCTAGCGGGCCGGGGGTAGCCAAAAACATTCAGTACTTC.